A selection of T cell receptor beta chains follows, all from one sample in a study of CD8 T cells in Susac syndrome. TCRdb analysed the immunoSEQ multiplex PCR reads with MiXCR anew, one entry per CDR3 protein. This table holds about 89,000 distinct CDR3 sequences, 90% to 95% found once. Sequences were obtained from CD8+ T cells from PBMCs. The receptors shown here come from a human donor in good health. Both conserved end residues are part of each CDR3. Each record gives: V gene, D gene, CDR3 protein. The D gene is left open where the match is weak.

TRBV7-2	.	CASTQWGFASPSPSYEQYF
TRBV15	TRBD1	CATSISGGLLTGELFF
TRBV13	.	CASSPRGGGPKNIQYF
TRBV5-6	.	CASSLAYEQFF
TRBV6-2/TRBV6-3	.	CASSLGSLPDEQYF
TRBV9	.	CASSLGVASYNEQFF
TRBV2	.	CASREFGGTGNEQFF
TRBV19	.	CASSTKVGADTQYF
TRBV7-6	.	CASSPGVSNQPQHF
TRBV20-1	.	CSARDLEGGLYTQYF
TRBV12-3/TRBV12-4	.	CASSLAGAGYGYTF
TRBV3-1	.	CASRPAGPSTDTQYF
TRBV4-1	TRBD1	CASSQSPGQGYEQYF
TRBV5-6	TRBD1	CASSHPGQPYGYTF
TRBV3-1	.	CASSIAGGNTEAFF
TRBV12-3/TRBV12-4	.	CASSWDYEQYF
TRBV29-1	.	CSVEVAGDLYGYTF
TRBV6-5	.	CASSYGGGTEAFF
TRBV13	.	CASSRTLKDFEAFF
TRBV9	TRBD2	CASSVGLAETQYF
TRBV9	.	CASSVAGHPQETQYF
TRBV10-3	.	CAISEQGDGANVLTF
TRBV2	.	CASRMDSSSGNTIYF
TRBV29-1	TRBD2	CGVPATLAGGTNEQFF
TRBV7-6	.	CASSLGSRGGGETQYF
TRBV6-5	.	CASSPGETQYF
TRBV2	TRBD1	CASSGRDRHNEQFF
TRBV6-4	.	CASSARPGSTDTQYF
TRBV7-2	.	CASSLSPGSNQPQHF
TRBV12-3/TRBV12-4	TRBD1	CASSLTGGETQYF
TRBV13	TRBD1	CASSFGQAEGYTF
TRBV5-1	TRBD2	CASSASGTRAYNEQFF
TRBV5-6	.	CASSPPDLLGTDTQYF
TRBV19	.	CASSIEGRYAVTAYEQYF
TRBV6-1	.	CASIGLWYEQFF
TRBV5-1	TRBD1	CASSWRTGGGETQYF
TRBV19	.	CASLRGGSNEKLFF
TRBV13	.	CASSSLGRGGDTEAFF
TRBV20-1	.	CSTYSGHMNTEAFF
TRBV13	.	CASSLYKGLSGDNEKLFF
TRBV4-2	.	CASSQDGGSNQPQHF
TRBV3-1	.	CASSQDMGAGEKLFF
TRBV7-8	.	CASSLTVLSNQPQHF
TRBV13	TRBD1	CASSLTGGTEAFF
TRBV9	TRBD2	CASSQPIAGGSTDTQYF
TRBV12-3/TRBV12-4	.	CASRGRTSYEQYF
TRBV15	.	CATSRDYSSNQPQHF
TRBV2	TRBD1	CASSPIRTGGGSYEQYF
TRBV29-1	.	CSIQGGLSYNEQFF
TRBV7-8	TRBD1	CASSLGTGANQPQHF
TRBV29-1	TRBD1	CSVAGTGQEDEQLF